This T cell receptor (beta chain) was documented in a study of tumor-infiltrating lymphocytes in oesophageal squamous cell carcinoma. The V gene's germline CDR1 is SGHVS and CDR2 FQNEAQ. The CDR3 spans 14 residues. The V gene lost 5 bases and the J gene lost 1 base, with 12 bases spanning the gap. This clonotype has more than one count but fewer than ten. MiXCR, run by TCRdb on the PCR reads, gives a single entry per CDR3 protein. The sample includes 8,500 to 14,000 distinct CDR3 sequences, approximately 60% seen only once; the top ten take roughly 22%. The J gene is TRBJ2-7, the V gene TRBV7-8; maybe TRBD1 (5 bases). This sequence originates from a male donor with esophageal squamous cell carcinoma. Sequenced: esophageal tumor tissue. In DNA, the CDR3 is TGTGCCAGCAGCGTTGGACACCTGTCCTACGAGCAGTACTTC. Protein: CASSVGHLSYEQYF.